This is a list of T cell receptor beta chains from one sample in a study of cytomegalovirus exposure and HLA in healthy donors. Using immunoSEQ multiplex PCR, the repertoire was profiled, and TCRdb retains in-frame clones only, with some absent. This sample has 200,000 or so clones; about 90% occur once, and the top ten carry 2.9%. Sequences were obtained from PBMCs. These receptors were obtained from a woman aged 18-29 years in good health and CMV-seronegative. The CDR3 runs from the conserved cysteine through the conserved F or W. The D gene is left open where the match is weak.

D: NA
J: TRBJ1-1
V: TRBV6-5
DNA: TGTGCCAGCAGCCCCCCGGGTGGGTTTTTTACTTTCTTT
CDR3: CASSPPGGFFTFF

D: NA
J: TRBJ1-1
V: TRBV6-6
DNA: TGTGCCAGCAGCGACGGGAGGAACACTGAAGCTTTCTTT
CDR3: CASSDGRNTEAFF

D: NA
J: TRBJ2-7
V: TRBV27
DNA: TGTGCCAGCAGTTTTGCCGGGGGCTACGAGCAGTACTTC
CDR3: CASSFAGGYEQYF

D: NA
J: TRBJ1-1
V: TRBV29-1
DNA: TGCAGCTCCCCAGCGGGGCCCACTGAAGCTTTCTTT
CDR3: CSSPAGPTEAFF

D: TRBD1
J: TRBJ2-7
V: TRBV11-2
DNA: TGTGCCAGCAGCCAAGGGACAGTCAGCTCCTACGAGCAGTACTTC
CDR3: CASSQGTVSSYEQYF

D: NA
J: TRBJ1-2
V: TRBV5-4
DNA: TGTGCCAGCAGCTTTGTCGGGGAGGTGCGTGGCTACACCTTC
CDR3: CASSFVGEVRGYTF

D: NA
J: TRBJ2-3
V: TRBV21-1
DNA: TGTGCCAGCAGCAAAGCGCTTAACCGGGACAGGTACCGCACAGATACGCAGTATTTT
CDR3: CASSKALNRDRYRTDTQYF

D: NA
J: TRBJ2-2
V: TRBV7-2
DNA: TGTGCCAGCTCGGACAGTAACACCGGGGAGCTGTTTTTT
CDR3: CASSDSNTGELFF

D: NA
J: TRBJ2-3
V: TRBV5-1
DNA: TGCGCCAGCAGCTTGGCCGTTAGCGACCTCACAGATACGCAGTATTTT
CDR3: CASSLAVSDLTDTQYF

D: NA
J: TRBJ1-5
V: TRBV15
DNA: TGTGCCACCAGCAGAGTCGGCAATCAGCCCCAGCATTTT
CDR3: CATSRVGNQPQHF

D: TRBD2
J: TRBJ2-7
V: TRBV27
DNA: TGTGCCAGCAGTTCACTAGCGGGAGACCACGAGCAGTACTTC
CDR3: CASSSLAGDHEQYF